This T cell receptor beta chain was captured in a study of T cell responses to AZD1222 COVID-19 vaccine. Germline V gene lookup returns CDR1 SGHAT and CDR2 FQNNGV. CDR3 length: 17 amino acids. Trimming cost V 0 bases and J 1 base, with 15 bases left between them. There are a few counts of this clone. Method: immunoSEQ multiplex PCR; TCRdb's copy keeps in-frame clones and lacks some. The repertoire holds roughly 170,000 clones, 88% seen once, with approximately 0.49% in the top ten. Sequenced material: peripheral blood, taken on day 0 of AZD1222 vaccination. The clonotype originates from an adult in good health. The rearrangement uses TRBV11-2 and TRBJ1-2, with a weak D call TRBD1 (6 bases). The CDR3 spells CASSLDTGRSINYGYTF. Written as DNA, the CDR3 is TGTGCCAGCAGCTTAGATACAGGGCGGTCAATTAACTATGGCTACACCTTC.